The T cell receptor (beta chain) under discussion was sequenced for a study of blood T cell repertoires in COVID-19. Assay: immunoSEQ multiplex PCR; the TCRdb copy retains only in-frame clones and omits some. This table holds a few hundred thousand clones, around 87% found once. The CDR3 sequence is 13 residues long. V was trimmed by 7 bases and J by 5 bases, leaving 14 bases between them. CDR1 is SEHNR, CDR2 FQNEAQ, per germline (reference sequence). This chain joins TRBV7-9 and TRBJ1-1; TRBD1 might be the D (5 bases). Sequencing was carried out using peripheral blood. This TCR was recovered from an older woman with COVID-19, enrolled during active disease. The CDR3 DNA is TGTGCCAGCACCCTTTCAGGGAGGACTGAAGCTTTCTTT. Protein: CASTLSGRTEAFF.